The T cell receptor (beta chain) described here comes from a study of graft-versus-host responses after intestinal transplantation. Looked up from germline, CDR1 is SQVTM and CDR2 is ANQGSEA. This CDR3 contains 13 residues. Intraepithelial plus lamina propria lymphocytes were released by processing graft tissue. General study points: Ileal or blood samples showed some GvH clones first, and such clones were also found in recipient marrow.

To note about this clone: The target antigen is unknown.

Assay used: immunoSEQ multiplex PCR; TCRdb lists only in-frame clones, some missing. The repertoire holds more than 12,000 clones, with approximately 70% as singletons. The sample was ileum tissue, taken around 700 days after intestinal transplantation. The chain carries TRBV29-1 and TRBJ2-5; 10 bases are a match to TRBD1. The J call may be faulty, since TRBJ2-7 better matches the DNA end. The receptor was derived from a human patient who received an intestinal transplant, so some T cells may come from the graft donor. The CDR3 loop is CSVPGQGSYEQYF. As DNA, the CDR3 is TGCAGCGTCCCGGGACAGGGGTCCTACGAGCAGTACTTC.